The 10 T cell receptor beta chains below come from one sample, sequenced in a study of T cell responses to AZD1222 COVID-19 vaccine. Clones were read by immunoSEQ multiplex PCR, and TCRdb kept only the in-frame ones, dropping some. Seen here are fewer than 120,000 clones, about 85% observed once, and the top ten hold roughly 3.2%. The specimen was peripheral blood, collected on day 0 of AZD1222 vaccination. Source of these receptors: an adult in good health.

Concerning this clone itself: The sample contains more than one DNA sequence encoding this CDR3. The chain is built from TRBV7-3 and TRBJ1-5; D unclear. The CDR3 extends over 13 amino acids. Looked up from germline, CDR1 is SGHTA and CDR2 is FQGTGA. The ends were cut back, 2 bases at V and 2 bases at J, with 4 bases in the middle. The CDR3 here is CASSLDGNQPQHF. CDR3 DNA sequence: TGTGCCAGCAGCTTAGACGGCAATCAGCCCCAGCATTTT.

The chain recombines TRBV18 with TRBJ1-5, with a weak D call TRBD1 (6 bases). Germline V gene sequence: CDR1 KGHSH, CDR2 LQKENI. V dropped 5 bases and J dropped 3 bases, with 17 bases sitting between them. This CDR3 is 16 amino acids long. The CDR3 reads CASSSMGRGINQPQHF. The CDR3 nucleotides are TGTGCCAGCTCAAGCATGGGCAGGGGAATCAATCAGCCCCAGCATTTT.

This rearrangement joins TRBV3-1 (or the pseudogene TRBV3-2) to TRBJ1-6; maybe TRBD1 (6 bases). The CDR3 spans 15 residues. Trimming removed 0 bases at V and 9 bases at J, with 12 bases between. Germline V CDR1 and CDR2: LGHDT, YNNKEL (reference sequence). CDR3 DNA sequence: TGTGCCAGCAGCCAAGAGGCGACAGGAGGTTCACCCCTCCACTTT. Translated: CASSQEATGGSPLHF.

The rearrangement joins TRBV6-7 to TRBJ1-1; no reliable D call. TRBV6-7 is given ORF status, its function remaining uncertain. V was clipped by 8 bases and J by 1 base, with 20 bases between them. The CDR3 loop spans 16 amino acids. The CDR3 here is CASHLIRGLKNTEAFF. CDR3 nucleotides: TGTGCCAGCCATCTCATCCGGGGTCTAAAGAACACTGAAGCTTTCTTT.

The chain has TRBV10-2 and TRBJ2-7; D might be TRBD1 (6 bases). The germline V gene has CDR1 WSHSY and CDR2 SAAADI. The CDR3 has 12 amino acids. V lost 8 bases, J lost 7 bases, and 15 bases lay in between. DNA for the CDR3: TGCGCCAGCCGTAGGGGGACGGATGAGCAGTACTTC. The encoded protein is CASRRGTDEQYF.

This clone came up once. The chain uses TRBV2 and TRBJ2-5; D perhaps matches TRBD2 (5 bases). Trimming removed 1 base from V and 1 base from J, with 13 bases in between. Germline CDR1 and CDR2: SNHLY and FYNNEI. CDR3 size: 16 residues. The CDR3 protein is CASSEDGAGFQETQYF. In DNA form, the CDR3 reads TGTGCCAGCAGTGAAGATGGCGCGGGTTTCCAAGAGACCCAGTACTTC.

This clone was recorded only once. The genes are TRBV28 and TRBJ2-2; D remains ambiguous. The germline V gene has CDR1 MDHEN and CDR2 SYDVKM. Trimming pared 5 bases from V and 2 bases from J, leaving 12 bases between. The CDR3 runs to 15 residues. CDR3 nucleotides: TGTGCCAGCAGTACACACCAACTCAACACCGGGGAGCTGTTTTTT. It codes for CASSTHQLNTGELFF.

The chain combines TRBV3-1 (or the pseudogene TRBV3-2) with TRBJ1-1; D remains ambiguous. The CDR3 totals 14 residues. The V and J ends lost 1 base and 4 bases respectively, with 10 bases between them. Germline loops: CDR1 LGHDT, CDR2 YNNKEL (reference sequence). The CDR3 bases are TGTGCCAGCAGCCAAGGGTTTCTGTCCACTGAAGCTTTCTTT. This encodes CASSQGFLSTEAFF.

V is TRBV4-2 and J is TRBJ1-2; D is ambiguous. Germline V gene data show CDR1 as LGHNA and CDR2 as YNFKEQ. This CDR3 has 16 amino acids. The V end lost 2 bases, the J end lost 6 bases, and 19 bases lay between the germline ends. The CDR3 protein is CASSQNVRDQGHGYTF. The DNA of the CDR3 is TGTGCCAGCAGCCAAAACGTCCGGGATCAAGGTCATGGCTACACCTTC.

The rearrangement joins TRBV18 to TRBJ1-2, with D possibly TRBD1 on 5 matching bases. Per the germline V gene, CDR1 is KGHSH and CDR2 is LQKENI. Trimming took 2 bases from V and 8 from J, leaving 6 bases between them. CDR3 length equals 11 residues. CDR3 region: CASSPEGGYTF. The CDR3 region has the DNA TGTGCCAGCTCACCAGAGGGGGGCTACACCTTC.